This TCR beta chain was recovered during a study of T cell repertoires in cytomegalovirus infection. As for this clonotype: What it binds is not known.

TCRdb called the reads again in MiXCR, with one record for every CDR3 protein. The sample lists about 70,000 distinct CDR3 sequences, 20% occurring once. This clonotype originated in a human donor in good health (CMV status not recorded). Some clones in this sample may be carry-over from other donors' samples. Sequences were derived from CD8+ T cells from cultured PBMCs, sampled from culture after CMV antigen stimulation.

CDR3 residues: CASSPIWGALDTEAFF. CDR3 sequence (DNA): TGTGCCAGCTCACCAATTTGGGGGGCCCTGGACACTGAAGCTTTCTTT. The chain is built from TRBV18 and TRBJ1-1, with D perhaps TRBD1 (6 bases). Germline-derived CDR1 and CDR2 are KGHSH and LQKENI. V was pared by 2 bases and J by 3 bases, with 16 bases between. This CDR3 has 16 residues.